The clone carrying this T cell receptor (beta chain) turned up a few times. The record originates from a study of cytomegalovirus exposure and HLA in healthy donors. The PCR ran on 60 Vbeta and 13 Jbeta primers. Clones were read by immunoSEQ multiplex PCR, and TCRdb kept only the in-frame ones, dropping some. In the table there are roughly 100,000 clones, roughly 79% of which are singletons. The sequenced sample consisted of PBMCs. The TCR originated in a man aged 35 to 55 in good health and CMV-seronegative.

Here the CDR3 DNA reads TGCGCCAGCAGCTTGGCAGGGGACAAGAACACTGAAGCTTTCTTT. Translating gives CASSLAGDKNTEAFF. The chain couples TRBV5-1 to TRBJ1-1, with a tentative D call TRBD1 (6 bases). V was trimmed by 0 bases and J by 1 base, leaving 10 bases between them. Germline loops: CDR1 SGHRS, CDR2 YFSETQ. The CDR3 has 15 amino acids.